One sample yielded the 16 T cell receptor beta chains listed below, sequenced in a study of CD8 T cells in Susac syndrome. Roughly 0.45 to 1 ug RNA was reverse transcribed with random hexamers. TCRdb redid the calling of the immunoSEQ multiplex PCR reads with MiXCR, one entry per CDR3 protein. The repertoire holds about 190,000 distinct CDR3 sequences, with approximately 95% as singletons. Sequences were obtained from CD4+ T cells from PBMCs. The receptors shown here come from a human donor in good health.

This clonotype came up once. This sequence joins TRBV20-1 and TRBJ2-3; TRBD2 agrees at 7 bases. This CDR3 comprises 13 residues. V lost 6 bases and J lost 2; bases outside the gene matches: 5. The V gene's germline CDR1 is DFQATT and CDR2 SNEGSKA (reference sequence). The CDR3 loop reads CSAAQRDTDTQYF. The CDR3 region has the DNA TGCAGTGCGGCTCAGCGGGACACAGATACGCAGTATTTT.

V and J are TRBV4-3 and TRBJ1-6; D not resolved. Per the germline V gene, CDR1 is LGHNA and CDR2 is YSLEER. This CDR3 has 12 residues. Trimming took 2 bases from V and 7 from J, leaving 3 bases between them. The CDR3 sequence is CASSQMNSPLHF. The DNA of the CDR3 is TGCGCCAGCAGCCAAATGAATTCACCCCTCCACTTT.

This chain connects TRBV6-1 to TRBJ2-7; no reliable D call. CDR3 length equals 13 residues. The germline V gene encodes CDR1 MNHNS and CDR2 SASEGT. V lost 10 bases to trimming and J lost 2 bases, with 15 bases between them. The CDR3 DNA reads as TGTGCCACCAACCCTCCGGTGGCCTACGAGCAGTACGTC. Translated, it gives CATNPPVAYEQYV.

This chain uses TRBV7-2 with TRBJ1-2, with TRBD1 identical over 7 bases. The CDR3 runs to 13 residues. The trim removed 5 bases at V and 5 bases at J, leaving 5 bases unmatched. Germline V gene lookup returns CDR1 SGHTA and CDR2 FQGNSA. The CDR3 bases are TGTGCCAGCAGCCGCGGACAGGAATATGGCTACACCTTC. Translated: CASSRGQEYGYTF.

This clonotype occurred a few times. This chain joins TRBV7-9 and TRBJ1-2; TRBD1 aligns across 7 bases. CDR1 is SEHNR and CDR2 is FQNEAQ in the germline V gene (reference sequence). Losses at the gene ends were 6 bases for V and 6 bases for J; bases not matched to a gene: 4. The CDR3 is made up of 12 amino acids. For the CDR3, the DNA is TGTGCCAGCAGTCCCCAGGGGGATGGCTACACCTTC. Protein: CASSPQGDGYTF.

The chain carries TRBV15 and TRBJ1-5; D is ambiguous. Germline values: CDR1 LNHNV, CDR2 YYDKDF (reference sequence). This CDR3 region has 13 residues. Deletions cut 6 bases from V and 5 bases from J, with 11 bases between. The CDR3 bases are TGTGCCACCAGGATAGCAGGAGATCAGCCCCAGCATTTT. Protein product: CATRIAGDQPQHF.

Note on this clonotype: Compared with germline, one end of the junction differs, possibly owing to a read error. This chain joins TRBV3-1 and TRBJ1-6, with 8 bases lining up with TRBD1. The CDR3 has 14 residues. Per the germline V gene, CDR1 is LGHDT and CDR2 is YNNKEL (reference sequence). CDR3 amino acids: CASSRGQAAALLDF. The CDR3 DNA follows: TGTGCCAGCAGCCGGGGACAGGCAGCCGCTCTCCTCGACTTT.

The chain is built from TRBV3-1 and TRBJ2-5; no reliable D call. V lost 0 bases to trimming and J lost 9 bases, with 20 bases between them. CDR1 LGHDT and CDR2 YNNKEL come from the germline V gene (reference sequence). This CDR3 has 16 amino acids. The CDR3, as DNA: TGTGCCAGCAGCCAAGATGTCGGCCTACCCGGTGGGTCCCAGTACTTC. This gives the protein CASSQDVGLPGGSQYF.

The chain couples TRBV12-3 or TRBV12-4 to TRBJ1-5, with D perhaps TRBD1 (5 bases). The CDR3 totals 16 residues. The germline V and J ends were trimmed by 3 bases and 0 bases, with 12 bases remaining between them. The CDR3 DNA follows: TGTGCCAGCAGTTTTGGCCCGGACACTAGCAATCAGCCCCAGCATTTT. Residues: CASSFGPDTSNQPQHF.

The genes are TRBV4-1 and TRBJ2-7; weak D call: TRBD2 (6 bases). This CDR3 has 15 amino acids. The V end lost 3 bases, the J end lost 0 bases, and 12 bases lay between the germline ends. In germline, CDR1 is MGHRA, CDR2 YSYEKL. In DNA, the CDR3 is TGCGCCAGCAGCCAGGGTGGGGGGAGCTCCTACGAGCAGTACTTC. Translated, it gives CASSQGGGSSYEQYF.

The chain links TRBV11-2 to TRBJ1-2; D gene ambiguous. CDR1 is SGHAT and CDR2 is FQNNGV in the germline V gene. The CDR3 consists of 15 residues. Trimming removed 1 base at V and 5 bases at J, with 14 bases between. The CDR3 region is CASSLGGAGFYGYTF. The CDR3 DNA reads as TGTGCCAGCAGCTTAGGAGGTGCGGGGTTTTATGGCTACACCTTC.

This rearrangement joins TRBV7-9 to TRBJ1-1; a possible D gene is TRBD1 (6 bases). V lost 11 bases, J lost 0 bases, and 13 bases lay in between. The CDR3 runs to 13 residues. CDR1 is SEHNR and CDR2 is FQNEAQ in the germline V gene (reference sequence). CDR3 coding DNA: TGTGCCCTCGGGGGACACATGAACACTGAAGCTTTCTTT. This gives the protein CALGGHMNTEAFF.

The chain joins TRBV23-1 to TRBJ2-5, with D possibly being TRBD1 (5 bases). TRBV23-1 is identified as an open reading frame with a role that is uncertain. The CDR3 is 14 residues long. V was trimmed by 3 bases and J by 2 bases, leaving 10 bases between them. This CDR3 is CASSHLQAQETQYF. The DNA of the CDR3 is TGCGCCAGCAGTCACCTACAGGCTCAAGAGACCCAGTACTTC.

This chain uses TRBV20-1 with TRBJ2-1; D is unresolved. Trimming cost V 4 bases and J 3 bases, with 10 bases left between them. Germline CDR1 and CDR2: DFQATT and SNEGSKA (reference sequence). The CDR3 totals 13 residues. CDR3 amino acids: CSATVPSYNEQFF. CDR3 coding DNA: TGCAGTGCTACCGTACCGAGCTACAATGAGCAGTTCTTC.

The chain's CDR3 is CASRQGSQPQHF. The CDR3 region has the DNA TGTGCCAGCAGGCAGGGGAGTCAGCCCCAGCATTTT. The rearrangement joins TRBV27 to TRBJ1-5; tentative D call: TRBD1 (6 bases). Germline CDR1 MNHEY, CDR2 SMNVEV (reference sequence). The ends were cut back, 6 bases at V and 6 bases at J, with 9 bases in the middle. This CDR3 contains 12 residues.

This chain uses TRBV28 with TRBJ1-2; unclear D gene. This CDR3 is 14 amino acids long. Trimming left V 10 bases short and J 2 bases short, with 17 bases between. The germline V gene encodes CDR1 MDHEN and CDR2 SYDVKM. The CDR3 sequence is CATYLGRGNYGYTF. DNA for the CDR3: TGTGCCACCTACCTGGGTCGGGGAAACTATGGCTACACCTTC.